This T cell receptor beta chain was identified during a study of T cell repertoires in cytomegalovirus infection. The overall study: CMV infection plus the matching HLA type was flagged by public TCR beta signatures. Study observations and caveats: Cumulative frequency of public TCR beta families picked out carriers of CMV plus the relevant HLA. CMV-specific TCR beta clonotypes restricted by HLA-C were the ones dominating the ex vivo response.

TCRdb re-called the reads with MiXCR, one entry per CDR3 protein. The sample lists about 900,000 distinct CDR3 sequences, approximately 31% occurring once. To note about this clonotype: Its antigen is currently unknown.

The CDR3 extends over 18 amino acids. V was clipped by 2 bases and J by 3 bases; unmatched bases: 14. The V gene's germline CDR1 is MDHEN and CDR2 SYDVKM. The clonotype comes from a human donor in good health (CMV status not recorded). Some clones in this sample may be carry-over from other donors' samples. Sequencing used cultured CD8+ T cells from PBMCs, obtained from culture after CMV antigen stimulation. J is TRBJ1-2 and V is TRBV28, with 8 positions matching TRBD1. The CDR3 region is CASSLPRGTGVFYYGYTF. The CDR3 bases are TGTGCCAGCAGTTTACCTCGTGGGACAGGAGTCTTTTACTATGGCTACACCTTC.